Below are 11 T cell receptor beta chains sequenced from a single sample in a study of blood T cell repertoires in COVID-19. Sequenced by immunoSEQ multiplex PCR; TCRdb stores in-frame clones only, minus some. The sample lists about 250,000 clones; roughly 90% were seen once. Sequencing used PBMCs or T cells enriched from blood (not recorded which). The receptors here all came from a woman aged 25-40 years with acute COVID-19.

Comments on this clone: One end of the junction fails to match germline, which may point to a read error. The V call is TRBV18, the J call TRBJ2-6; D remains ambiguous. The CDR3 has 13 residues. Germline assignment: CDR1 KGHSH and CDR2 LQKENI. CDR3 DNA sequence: TGTGCCAGCTCCCGGTCTGAGGCCAACGTCCTGACTTTC. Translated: CASSRSEANVLTF.

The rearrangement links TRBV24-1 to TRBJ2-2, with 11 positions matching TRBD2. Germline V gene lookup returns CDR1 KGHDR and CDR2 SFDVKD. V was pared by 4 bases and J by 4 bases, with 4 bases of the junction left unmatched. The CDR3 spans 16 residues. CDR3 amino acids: CATSDPGTSGTGELFF. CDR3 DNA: TGTGCCACCAGTGACCCTGGGACTAGCGGCACCGGGGAGCTGTTTTTT.

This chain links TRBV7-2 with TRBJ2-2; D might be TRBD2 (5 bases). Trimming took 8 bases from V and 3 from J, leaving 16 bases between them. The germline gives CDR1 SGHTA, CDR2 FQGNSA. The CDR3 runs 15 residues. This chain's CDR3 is CASSSDSAYTGELFF. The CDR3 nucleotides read TGTGCCAGCTCCTCAGATAGCGCATACACCGGGGAGCTGTTTTTT. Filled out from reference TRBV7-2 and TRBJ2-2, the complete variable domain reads GAGVSQSPSNKVTEKGKDVELRCDPISGHTALYWYRQSLGQGLEFLIYFQGNSAPDKSGLPSDRFSAERTGGSVSTLTIQRTQQEDSAVYLCASSSDSAYTGELFFGEGSRLTVL.

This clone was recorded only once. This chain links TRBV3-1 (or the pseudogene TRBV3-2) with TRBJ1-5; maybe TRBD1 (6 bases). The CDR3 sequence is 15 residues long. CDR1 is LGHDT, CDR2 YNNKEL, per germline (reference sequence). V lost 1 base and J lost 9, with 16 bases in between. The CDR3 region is CASSQGTAAVLPQHF. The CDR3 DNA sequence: TGTGCCAGCAGCCAAGGGACAGCCGCCGTTTTGCCCCAGCATTTT.

The CDR3 nucleotides are TGCGCCAGCAGCTTGAGGCCTAACAGGGGTAGGGAGAACACTGAAGCTTTCTTT. It is translated as CASSLRPNRGRENTEAFF. V and J are TRBV5-1 and TRBJ1-1; 7 bases line up with TRBD1. Germline V gene data show CDR1 as SGHRS and CDR2 as YFSETQ. V was clipped by 1 base and J by 1 base; unmatched bases: 13. The CDR3 spans 18 residues.

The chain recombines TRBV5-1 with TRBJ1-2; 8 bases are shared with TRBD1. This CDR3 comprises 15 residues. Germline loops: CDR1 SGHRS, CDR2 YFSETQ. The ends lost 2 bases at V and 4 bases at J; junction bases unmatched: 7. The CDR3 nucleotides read TGCGCCAGCAGCTTCAGGGGACAGGTCCCCTATGGCTACACCTTC. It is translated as CASSFRGQVPYGYTF.

In DNA form, the CDR3 reads TGTGCCAGCAGCTTGTATCTCACTCAAAGCTCCTACAATGAGCAGTTCTTC. Translated, it gives CASSLYLTQSSYNEQFF. The rearrangement uses TRBV11-2 and TRBJ2-1, with D unresolved. Trimming removed 3 bases from V and 0 bases from J, with 15 bases in between. CDR3 length: 17 residues. Germline assignment: CDR1 SGHAT and CDR2 FQNNGV.

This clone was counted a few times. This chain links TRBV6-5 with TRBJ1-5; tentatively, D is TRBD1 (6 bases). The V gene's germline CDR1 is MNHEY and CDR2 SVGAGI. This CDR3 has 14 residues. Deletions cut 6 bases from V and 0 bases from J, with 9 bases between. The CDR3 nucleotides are TGTGCCAGCAGGGACAGATATAGCAATCAGCCCCAGCATTTT. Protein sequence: CASRDRYSNQPQHF.

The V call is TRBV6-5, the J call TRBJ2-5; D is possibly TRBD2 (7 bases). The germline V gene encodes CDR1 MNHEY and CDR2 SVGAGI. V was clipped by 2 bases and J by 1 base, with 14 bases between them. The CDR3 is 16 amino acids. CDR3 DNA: TGTGCCAGCAGTTACCGGGGGGCGCTTAGCCAAGAGACCCAGTACTTC. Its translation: CASSYRGALSQETQYF.

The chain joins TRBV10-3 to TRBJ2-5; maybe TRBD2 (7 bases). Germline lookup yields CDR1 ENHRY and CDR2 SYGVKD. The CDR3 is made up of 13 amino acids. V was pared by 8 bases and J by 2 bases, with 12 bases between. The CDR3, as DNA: TGTGCCATCGCCGCGGGGGCACAAGAGACCCAGTACTTC. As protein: CAIAAGAQETQYF.

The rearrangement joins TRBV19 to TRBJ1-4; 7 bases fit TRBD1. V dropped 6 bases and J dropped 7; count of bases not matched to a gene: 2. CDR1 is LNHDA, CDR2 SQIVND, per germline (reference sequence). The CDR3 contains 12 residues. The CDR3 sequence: CASRQGFEKLFF. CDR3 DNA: TGTGCCAGTAGACAGGGGTTTGAAAAACTGTTTTTT. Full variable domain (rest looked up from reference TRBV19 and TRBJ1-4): DGGITQSPKYLFRKEGQNVTLSCEQNLNHDAMYWYRQDPGQGLRLIYYSQIVNDFQKGDIAEGYSVSREKKESFPLTVTSAQKNPTAFYLCASRQGFEKLFFGSGTQLSVL.